The 15 T cell receptor beta chains presented below share a single source sample, sequenced in a study of response to subunit inactivated influenza vaccine. One entry per CDR3 protein, called by TCRdb with MiXCR from the RT-PCR reads. The sample has roughly 700,000 distinct CDR3 sequences; 15% to 19% are singletons. The material was PBMCs from blood, obtained less than 13 days after vaccination. The receptors come from a man aged 50 to 60 who received an inactivated influenza vaccine.

The CDR3 nucleotides are TGTGCCAGCACCTTGGGCAGGGGAGAGACCCAGTACTTC. This gives the protein CASTLGRGETQYF. V is TRBV6-1 and J is TRBJ2-5, with D possibly being TRBD1 (6 bases). Germline V gene sequence: CDR1 MNHNS, CDR2 SASEGT. V lost 7 bases and J 4 bases, leaving 13 bases between the germline ends. The length of the CDR3 is 13 residues.

The chain combines TRBV7-9 with TRBJ2-1; TRBD2 matches at 7 bases. The CDR3 has 16 amino acids. Germline V gene lookup returns CDR1 SEHNR and CDR2 FQNEAQ (reference sequence). Unmatched junction bases numbered 10, after V lost 5 bases and J lost 3 bases. CDR3 sequence (DNA): TGTGCCAGCAGCCCCGAGACTAGCCGGTACTACAATGAGCAGTTCTTC. Translated, it gives CASSPETSRYYNEQFF.

The chain combines TRBV10-3 with TRBJ2-7, with 7 bases lining up with TRBD1. The CDR3 has 13 residues. Germline V gene lookup returns CDR1 ENHRY and CDR2 SYGVKD. Germline trimming cut 4 bases from V and 2 bases from J; bases unmatched to any gene: 2. CDR3 coding DNA: TGTGCCATCAGTGCGGGACAGCCCTACGAGCAGTACTTC. Amino acids: CAISAGQPYEQYF.

A word on this clonotype: At one end the junction does not follow the germline gene, possibly because of a read error. V is TRBV10-3 and J is TRBJ2-5, with unresolved D. CDR1 ENHRY and CDR2 SYGVKD come from the germline V gene. CDR3 length: 14 amino acids. CDR3 in amino acids: CAISESAAQKTQYF. In DNA, the CDR3 is TGTGCCATCAGTGAGTCGGCAGCCCAAAAGACCCAGTACTTC.

The chain employs TRBV2 and TRBJ2-3, with D perhaps assigned TRBD1 or TRBD2 (5 bases each). Germline values: CDR1 SNHLY, CDR2 FYNNEI. Trimming cost V 7 bases and J 1 base, with 18 bases left between them. The CDR3 is made up of 16 amino acids. The CDR3 nucleotides read TGTGCCAGCAAGGAGAACCGGGGCCATGGCACAGATACGCAGTATTTT. Its protein product is CASKENRGHGTDTQYF.

DNA for the CDR3: TGTGCCAGCAGCTCCCGGGAGGGCGACGAGCAGTACTTC. Translating it yields CASSSREGDEQYF. V and J are TRBV7-2 and TRBJ2-7, with 8 bases fitting TRBD2. The V gene's germline CDR1 is SGHTA and CDR2 FQGNSA. The CDR3 consists of 13 residues. The ends lost 4 bases at V and 5 bases at J; junction bases unmatched: 4.

The chain links TRBV4-3 to TRBJ2-6; the D is unclear. Looked up from germline, CDR1 is LGHNA and CDR2 is YSLEER. Trimming removed 5 bases from V and 0 bases from J, with 5 bases in between. The CDR3 is 14 amino acids. The CDR3 sequence: CASSNPSGANVLTF. CDR3 coding DNA: TGCGCCAGCAGCAACCCCTCTGGGGCCAACGTCCTGACTTTC.

This clonotype was detected only once. V and J are TRBV15 and TRBJ2-3; unclear D gene. The CDR3 covers 16 residues. Germline V CDR1 and CDR2: LNHNV, YYDKDF (reference sequence). V lost 5 bases and J 1 base, leaving 16 bases between the germline ends. The CDR3 region has the DNA TGTGCCACCAGCGGCCCCCTATGGGCCGGCACAGATACGCAGTATTTT. Its protein product is CATSGPLWAGTDTQYF.

This clonotype has only a few counts. The genes are TRBV12-3 or TRBV12-4 and TRBJ2-7; 8 bases agree with TRBD1. Trimming took 4 bases from V and 3 from J; bases not matched to a gene: 8. The CDR3 length is 15 residues. The CDR3 DNA is TGTGCCAGCAGTTCCCTCCGGGACAGGTACTACGAGCAGTACTTC. Its translation: CASSSLRDRYYEQYF.

The table lists this clonotype with a few counts. The chain is built from TRBV5-1 and TRBJ2-3; 10 bases agree with TRBD2. This CDR3 has 16 amino acids. J gave up 4 bases and V 4 bases, and 9 bases lay outside the gene matches. Germline V gene lookup returns CDR1 SGHRS and CDR2 YFSETQ. The DNA for the CDR3 is TGCGCCAGCAGCGCAACCGGGACTAGCGTCTCAGATACGCAGTATTTT. It is translated as CASSATGTSVSDTQYF.

Here the CDR3 reads CASSSQPAGEQYF. In DNA form, the CDR3 reads TGTGCCAGCAGCTCCCAACCGGCGGGGGAGCAGTACTTC. The chain is built from TRBV7-2 and TRBJ2-7; D is possibly TRBD2 (6 bases). This CDR3 has 13 residues. Between the trimmed V and J ends, which lost 4 bases and 7 bases, there was a span of 14 bases. Germline V gene lookup returns CDR1 SGHTA and CDR2 FQGNSA. The complete variable domain, with remaining parts taken from reference TRBV7-2 and TRBJ2-7, reads GAGVSQSPSNKVTEKGKDVELRCDPISGHTALYWYRQSLGQGLEFLIYFQGNSAPDKSGLPSDRFSAERTGGSVSTLTIQRTQQEDSAVYLCASSSQPAGEQYFGPGTRLTVT.

The chain carries TRBV20-1 and TRBJ1-5, with no clear D. Germline CDR1 and CDR2: DFQATT and SNEGSKA (reference sequence). Trimming shortened V by 2 bases and J by 7 bases, and 18 bases separated the two germline ends. The CDR3 runs to 15 residues. The chain's CDR3 is CSARYAGGPAQPQHF. In DNA, the CDR3 is TGCAGTGCTAGATACGCCGGAGGACCGGCCCAGCCCCAGCATTTT.

The sample holds a few counts of this clonotype. V and J are TRBV6-4 and TRBJ2-7, with D possibly matching TRBD1 (5 bases). Germline CDR1 reads MRHNA; CDR2 reads SNTAGT. V shed 8 bases and J shed 5 bases, with 13 bases lying between them. This CDR3 spans 12 amino acids. CDR3 protein: CASGYRSHEQYF. DNA for the CDR3: TGTGCCAGCGGTTACAGGTCCCACGAGCAGTACTTC.

This clonotype was found a few times. This rearrangement joins TRBV6-2 or TRBV6-3 to TRBJ2-5, with a weak D call TRBD1 (6 bases). Germline loops: CDR1 MNHEY, CDR2 SVGEGT. Trimming cost V 6 bases and J 2 bases, with 13 bases left between them. The CDR3 length is 14 residues. The CDR3 region has the DNA TGTGCCAGCAGACCACAGGGTCATCAAGAGACCCAGTACTTC. Its translation: CASRPQGHQETQYF.

This clonotype was seen a handful of times. V usage is TRBV20-1 and J usage is TRBJ2-3; 7 nucleotides match TRBD2. CDR3 length: 15 amino acids. Looked up from germline, CDR1 is DFQATT and CDR2 is SNEGSKA (reference sequence). J gave up 2 bases and V 4 bases, and 9 bases lay outside the gene matches. The CDR3 spells CSAKKAGRVTDTQYF. CDR3 nucleotide sequence: TGCAGTGCTAAGAAGGCAGGGAGGGTCACAGATACGCAGTATTTT.